Given below is one TCR beta chain in context. Its antigen is unidentified. This record comes from a study of cytomegalovirus exposure and HLA in healthy donors. Overall study findings and caveats: Reports indicated that the classifier achieved high specificity and sensitivity in diagnosing cytomegalovirus status. Accurate HLA-A and HLA-B prediction from TCR beta sequences was reported for most subjects.

The V gene's germline CDR1 is GTSNPN and CDR2 SVGIG (reference sequence). There are 13 residues in the CDR3. The V gene lost 5 bases and the J gene lost 1 base, with 10 bases spanning the gap. A multiplex PCR was run with 60 Vbeta primers and 13 Jbeta primers. TCRdb keeps only in-frame clones here, not all; method: immunoSEQ multiplex PCR. The sample spans 200,000 to 250,000 clones; the ten largest clones claim approximately 0.98%. Sequencing was carried out using PBMCs. The source of this sequence is a woman under 40 in good health and CMV-seropositive. The chain combines TRBV30 with TRBJ2-3; weak D call: TRBD2 (6 bases). The chain's CDR3 is CAWEGLRTDTQYF. CDR3 sequence (DNA): TGTGCCTGGGAGGGACTTCGCACAGATACGCAGTATTTT.